This T cell receptor beta chain was observed in a study of blood T cell repertoires in COVID-19. Across the whole study: The samples span acute and convalescent COVID-19 from the United States, Italy and Spain.

Source study methods: Amplification with reference gene primers provided the estimates of nucleated cell counts. Profiling relied on immunoSEQ multiplex PCR, and the TCRdb table lists in-frame clones only, not all of them. The V and J calls and clone size come from that table; D and trimming were worked out from the DNA. Of 85,000 to 120,000 clones in the sample, about four fifths are singletons; the top ten hold 14%. Germline assignment: CDR1 LNHDA and CDR2 SQIVND (reference sequence). V shed 1 base and J 12 bases; nucleotides not matched to a gene: 7. The length of the CDR3 is 16 residues. This TCR came from a woman aged 55 to 70 with acute or convalescent COVID-19. The gene calls are TRBV19 and TRBJ2-1; 15 nucleotides match TRBD2. Sequenced material: peripheral blood. In nucleotides, the CDR3 is TGTGCCAGTAGTATAGGCGGACTAGCGGGAGGGTTTGGGCAGTTCTTC. It is translated as CASSIGGLAGGFGQFF.